This T cell receptor beta chain stems from a study of T cells after yellow fever vaccination. TCRdb reprocessed the 5' RACE reads with MiXCR, giving one entry per CDR3 protein. The sample comprises roughly 520,000 distinct CDR3 sequences, 20% to 25% of which are singletons, and approximately 15% rests with the top ten. About this clonotype itself: As yet, its antigen is unknown. The junction and the germline gene differ at one end; a read error may be behind it.

Study outcomes and limitations: The CD4 compartment and the CD8 compartment contained a small share of clonotypes in common.

The CDR3 has 16 amino acids. Germline V lookup: CDR1 SNHLY, CDR2 FYNNEI. The sequenced sample was PBMCs, obtained less than 25 days after the first yellow fever vaccination. The receptor was isolated from a man aged 18 to 29 who received the YFV17D yellow fever vaccine. This chain uses TRBV2 with TRBJ1-1; perhaps TRBD1 as D (5 bases). The DNA of the CDR3 is TGCCCTTCACCCAAACTTCGGCTGGACATGAACACTGAAGCTTTCTTT. It translates to CPSPKLRLDMNTEAFF.